This T cell receptor (beta chain) was identified in a study of CD8 T cells in ankylosing spondylitis. Study-level points and caveats: Within matched ankylosing spondylitis synovial fluid, disease-linked clones were reportedly significantly enriched.

Germline CDR1 and CDR2: SGHAT and FQNNGV. V was shortened by 1 base and J by 8 bases, with 14 bases between the two germline ends. The CDR3 consists of 14 residues. Ten or more counts support this clonotype. The target antigen is unknown. Making use of molecular barcodes, quantitative 5'-RACE generated TCR beta libraries. One entry per CDR3 protein, called by TCRdb with MiXCR from the 5' RACE reads. The sample has about 240,000 distinct CDR3 sequences; around 7.8% are singletons. The TCR comes from a male donor with ankylosing spondylitis or in good health (not recorded which). The J gene is TRBJ2-5, the V gene TRBV11-2; D might be TRBD2 (5 bases). The sequenced sample was blood, either unsorted or a sorted T cell fraction (not recorded which). Here the CDR3 reads CASSLVLALNTQYF. Here the CDR3 DNA reads TGTGCCAGCAGCTTAGTTCTAGCCCTAAACACCCAGTACTTC.